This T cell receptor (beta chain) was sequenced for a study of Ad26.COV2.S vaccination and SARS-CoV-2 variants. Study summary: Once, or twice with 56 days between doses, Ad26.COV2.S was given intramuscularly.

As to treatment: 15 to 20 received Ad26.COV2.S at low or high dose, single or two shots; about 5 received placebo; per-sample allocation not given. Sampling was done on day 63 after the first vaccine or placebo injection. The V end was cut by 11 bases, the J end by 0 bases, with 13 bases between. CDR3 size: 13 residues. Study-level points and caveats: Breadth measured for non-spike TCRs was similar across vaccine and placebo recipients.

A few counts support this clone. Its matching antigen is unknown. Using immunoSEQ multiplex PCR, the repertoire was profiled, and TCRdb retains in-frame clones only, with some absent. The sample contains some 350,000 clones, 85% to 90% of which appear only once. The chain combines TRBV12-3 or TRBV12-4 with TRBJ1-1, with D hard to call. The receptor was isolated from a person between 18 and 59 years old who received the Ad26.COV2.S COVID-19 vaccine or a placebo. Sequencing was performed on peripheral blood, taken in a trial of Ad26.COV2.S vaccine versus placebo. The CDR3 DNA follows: TGTGCCGGCGGGGAGAGCATGAACACTGAAGCTTTCTTT. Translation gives CAGGESMNTEAFF.